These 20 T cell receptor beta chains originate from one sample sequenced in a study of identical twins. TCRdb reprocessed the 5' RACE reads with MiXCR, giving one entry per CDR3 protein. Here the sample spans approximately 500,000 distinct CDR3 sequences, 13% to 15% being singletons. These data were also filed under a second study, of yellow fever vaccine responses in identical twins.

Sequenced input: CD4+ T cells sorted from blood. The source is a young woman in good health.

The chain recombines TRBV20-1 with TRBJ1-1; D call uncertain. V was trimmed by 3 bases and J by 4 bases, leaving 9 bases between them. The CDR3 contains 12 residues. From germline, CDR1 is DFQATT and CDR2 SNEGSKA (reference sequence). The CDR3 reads CSARMGATEAFF. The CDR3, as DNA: TGCAGTGCTAGGATGGGAGCCACTGAAGCTTTCTTT.

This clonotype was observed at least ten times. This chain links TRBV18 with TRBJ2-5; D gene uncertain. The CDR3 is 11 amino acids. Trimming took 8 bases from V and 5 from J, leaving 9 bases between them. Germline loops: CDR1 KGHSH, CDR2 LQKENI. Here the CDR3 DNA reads TGTGCCAGCAGTCCATCGGAGACCCAGTACTTC. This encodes CASSPSETQYF. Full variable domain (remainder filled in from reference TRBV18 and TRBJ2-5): NAGVMQNPRHLVRRRGQEARLRCSPMKGHSHVYWYRQLPEEGLKFMVYLQKENIIDESGMPKERFSAEFPKEGPSILRIQQVVRGDSAAYFCASSPSETQYFGPGTRLLVL.

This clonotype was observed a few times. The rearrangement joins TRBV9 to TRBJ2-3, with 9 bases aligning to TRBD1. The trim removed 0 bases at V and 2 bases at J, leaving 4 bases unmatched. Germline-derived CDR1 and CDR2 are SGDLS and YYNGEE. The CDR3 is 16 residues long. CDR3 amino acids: CASSVAGTGSTDTQYF. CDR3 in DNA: TGTGCCAGCAGCGTAGCGGGGACAGGGTCCACAGATACGCAGTATTTT.

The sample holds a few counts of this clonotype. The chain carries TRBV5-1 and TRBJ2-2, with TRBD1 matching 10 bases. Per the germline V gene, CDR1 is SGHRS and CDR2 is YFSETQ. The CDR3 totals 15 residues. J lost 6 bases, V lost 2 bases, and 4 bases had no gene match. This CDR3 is CASSFGTGVPGELFF. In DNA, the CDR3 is TGCGCCAGCAGCTTTGGGACAGGGGTCCCCGGGGAGCTGTTTTTT. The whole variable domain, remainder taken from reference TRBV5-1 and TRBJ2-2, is KAGVTQTPRYLIKTRGQQVTLSCSPISGHRSVSWYQQTPGQGLQFLFEYFSETQRNKGNFPGRFSGRQFSNSRSEMNVSTLELGDSALYLCASSFGTGVPGELFFGEGSRLTVL.

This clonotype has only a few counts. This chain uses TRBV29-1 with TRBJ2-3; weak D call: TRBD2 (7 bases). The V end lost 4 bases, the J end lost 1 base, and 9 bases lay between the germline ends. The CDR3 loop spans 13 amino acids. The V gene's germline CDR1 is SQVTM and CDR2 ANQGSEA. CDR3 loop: CSVAGGRTDTQYF. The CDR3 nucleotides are TGCAGCGTTGCGGGGGGCCGCACAGATACGCAGTATTTT.

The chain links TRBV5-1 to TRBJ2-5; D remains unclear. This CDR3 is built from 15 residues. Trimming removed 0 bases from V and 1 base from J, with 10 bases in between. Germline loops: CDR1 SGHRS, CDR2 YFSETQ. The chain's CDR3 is CASSLAGNLQETQYF. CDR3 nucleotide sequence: TGCGCCAGCAGCTTGGCCGGCAACCTCCAAGAGACCCAGTACTTC.

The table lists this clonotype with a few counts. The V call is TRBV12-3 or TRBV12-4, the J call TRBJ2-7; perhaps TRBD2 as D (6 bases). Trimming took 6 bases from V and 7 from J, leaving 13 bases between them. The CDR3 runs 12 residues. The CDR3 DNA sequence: TGTGCCAGCAGCCCAGGGACTCTAGAGCAGTACGTC. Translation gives CASSPGTLEQYV.

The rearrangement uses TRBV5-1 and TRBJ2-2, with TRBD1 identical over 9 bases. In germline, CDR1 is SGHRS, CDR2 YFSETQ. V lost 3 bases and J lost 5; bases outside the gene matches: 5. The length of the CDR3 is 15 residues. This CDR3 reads CASSSTGGWTGELFF. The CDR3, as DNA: TGCGCCAGCAGCTCGACAGGGGGTTGGACCGGGGAGCTGTTTTTT.

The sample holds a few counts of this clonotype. The CDR3 protein is CASSPGYYGYTF. The CDR3 nucleotides are TGTGCCAGCAGCCCCGGGTACTATGGCTACACCTTC. The V gene is TRBV7-9, the J gene TRBJ1-2; D is unresolved. CDR1 is SEHNR and CDR2 is FQNEAQ in the germline V gene (reference sequence). The V gene lost 5 bases and the J gene lost 3 bases, with 7 bases spanning the gap. The CDR3 covers 12 residues.

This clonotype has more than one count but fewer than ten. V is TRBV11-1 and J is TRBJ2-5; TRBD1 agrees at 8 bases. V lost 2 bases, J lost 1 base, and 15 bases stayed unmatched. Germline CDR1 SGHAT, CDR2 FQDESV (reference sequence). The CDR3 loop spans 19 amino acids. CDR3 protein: CASSLLHRQGFLFQETQYF. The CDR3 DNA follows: TGTGCCAGCAGCTTATTACACCGACAGGGGTTTTTATTCCAAGAGACCCAGTACTTC.

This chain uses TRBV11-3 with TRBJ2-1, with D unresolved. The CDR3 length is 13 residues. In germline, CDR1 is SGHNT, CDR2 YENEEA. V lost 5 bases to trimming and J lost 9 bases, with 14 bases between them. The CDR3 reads CASSPGGWGEQFF. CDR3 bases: TGTGCCAGCAGCCCCGGCGGTTGGGGTGAGCAGTTCTTC.

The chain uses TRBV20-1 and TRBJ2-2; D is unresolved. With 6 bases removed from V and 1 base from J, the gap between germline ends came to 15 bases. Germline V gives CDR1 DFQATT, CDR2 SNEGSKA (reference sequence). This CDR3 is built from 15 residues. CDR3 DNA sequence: TGCAGTGCCACCCTGGGCCTAGTGAACACCGGGGAGCTGTTTTTT. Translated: CSATLGLVNTGELFF.

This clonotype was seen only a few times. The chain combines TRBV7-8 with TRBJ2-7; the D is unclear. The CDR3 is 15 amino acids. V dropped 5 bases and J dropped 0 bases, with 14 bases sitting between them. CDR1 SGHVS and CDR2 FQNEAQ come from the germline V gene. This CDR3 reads CASSPDPTRSYEQYF. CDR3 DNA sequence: TGTGCCAGCAGCCCGGACCCTACCCGCTCCTACGAGCAGTACTTC.

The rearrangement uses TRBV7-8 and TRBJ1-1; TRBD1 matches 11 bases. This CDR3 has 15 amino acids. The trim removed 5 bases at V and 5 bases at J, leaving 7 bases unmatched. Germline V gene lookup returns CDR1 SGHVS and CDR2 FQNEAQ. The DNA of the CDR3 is TGTGCCAGCAGCCTAACGGGACAGGGGGTGACTGAAGCTTTCTTT. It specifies CASSLTGQGVTEAFF.

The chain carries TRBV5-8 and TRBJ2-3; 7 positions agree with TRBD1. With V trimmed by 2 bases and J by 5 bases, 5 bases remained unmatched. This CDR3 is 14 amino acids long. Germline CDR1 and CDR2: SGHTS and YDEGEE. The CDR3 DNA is TGTGCCAGCAGCTTCCAGGGGGAAATAGATACGCAGTATTTT. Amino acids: CASSFQGEIDTQYF.

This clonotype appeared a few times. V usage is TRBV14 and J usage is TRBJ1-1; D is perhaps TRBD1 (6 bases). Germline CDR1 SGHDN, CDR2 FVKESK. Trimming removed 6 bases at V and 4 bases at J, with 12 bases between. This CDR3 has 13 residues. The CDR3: CASRGGASTEAFF. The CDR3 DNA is TGTGCCAGCAGAGGGGGGGCTTCCACTGAAGCTTTCTTT.

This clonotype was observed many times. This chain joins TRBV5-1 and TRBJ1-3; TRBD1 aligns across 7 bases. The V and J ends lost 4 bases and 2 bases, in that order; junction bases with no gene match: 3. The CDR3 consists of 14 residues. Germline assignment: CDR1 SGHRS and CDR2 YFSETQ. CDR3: CASSPGTAGNTIYF. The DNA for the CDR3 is TGCGCCAGCAGCCCCGGGACAGCTGGAAACACCATATATTTT.

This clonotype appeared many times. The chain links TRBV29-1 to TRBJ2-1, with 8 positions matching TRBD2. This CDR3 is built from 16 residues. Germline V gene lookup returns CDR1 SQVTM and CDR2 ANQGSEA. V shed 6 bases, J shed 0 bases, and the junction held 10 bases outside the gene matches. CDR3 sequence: CSVSVLAGSSYNEQFF. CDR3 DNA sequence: TGCAGCGTCTCTGTCCTAGCGGGTAGCTCCTACAATGAGCAGTTCTTC.

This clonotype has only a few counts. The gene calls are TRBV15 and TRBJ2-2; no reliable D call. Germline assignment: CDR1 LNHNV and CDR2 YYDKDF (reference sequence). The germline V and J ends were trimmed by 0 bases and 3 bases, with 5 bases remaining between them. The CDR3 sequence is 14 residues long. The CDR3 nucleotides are TGTGCCACCAGCAGAGATGGATACACCGGGGAGCTGTTTTTT. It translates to CATSRDGYTGELFF.

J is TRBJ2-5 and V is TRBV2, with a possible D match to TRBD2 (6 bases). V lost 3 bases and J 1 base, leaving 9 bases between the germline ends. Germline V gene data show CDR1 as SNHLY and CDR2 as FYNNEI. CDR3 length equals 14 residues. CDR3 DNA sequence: TGTGCCAGCAGTGAGCGGGGTGCCCAAGAGACCCAGTACTTC. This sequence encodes CASSERGAQETQYF.